This T cell receptor beta chain was documented in a study of cytomegalovirus exposure and HLA in healthy donors. General study findings and limits: What a later analysis showed was that several of the most significant clusters appeared linked to common viral pathogens. Presence/absence analyses supposed approximately even sequencing depth among donors.

This CDR3 has 15 amino acids. V shed 5 bases and J 6 bases; nucleotides not matched to a gene: 4. The V gene's germline CDR1 is SGHNT and CDR2 YENEEA. Points on this clone: Its specificity is not known.

The PCR was carried out with 60 Vbeta primers and 13 Jbeta primers. Original data processing: A follow-up analysis tallied 65 million to 80 million unique TCR beta chains, roughly 11 million shared. The protocol was immunoSEQ multiplex PCR, while the TCRdb copy is restricted to in-frame clones and leaves out a portion. V, J and clone size are those of that table, while D and trimming were read from the DNA. The data contain 110,000 to 150,000 clones, just under 85% of them seen just once; the ten biggest clones take up 9.7%. The clonotype was recovered from a woman aged 60-70 years in good health and CMV-seropositive. Sequenced sample: PBMCs. The chain combines TRBV11-3 with TRBJ2-7; 16 bases line up with TRBD2. Written as DNA, the CDR3 is TGTGCCAGCAGCCCGGGACTAGCGGGAGGGGTCGAGCAGTACTTC. Protein product: CASSPGLAGGVEQYF.